A selection of T cell receptor beta chains follows, all from one sample in a study of cytomegalovirus exposure and HLA in healthy donors. Assay used: immunoSEQ multiplex PCR; TCRdb lists only in-frame clones, some missing. This sample has 120,000 to 150,000 clones, with 88% found just once. The sample comprised PBMCs. These receptors were taken from a middle-aged woman in good health and CMV-seronegative. The CDR3 runs from the conserved cysteine through the conserved F or W. Each record gives: clone size, J gene, D gene, V gene, CDR3 DNA, CDR3 protein. A D gene is named only where the DNA matches it firmly. Some rows mark clone size as missing; the rest say once, few, many or name a class of expanded clone.

clone size: NA; J gene: TRBJ1-6; D gene: NA; V gene: TRBV28; CDR3 DNA: TGTGCCAGCAATCCAGGGGCCCTTAATTCACCCCTCCACTTT; CDR3 protein: CASNPGALNSPLHF
clone size: once; J gene: TRBJ1-4; D gene: NA; V gene: TRBV6-1; CDR3 DNA: TGTGCCAGCAGTGAGCCCCGGGGGGGAACAACTAATGAAAAACTGTTTTTT; CDR3 protein: CASSEPRGGTTNEKLFF
clone size: NA; J gene: TRBJ1-1; D gene: TRBD1; V gene: TRBV6-6; CDR3 DNA: TGTGCCAGCAGTCGCCGGACAGGGATGAACACTGAAGCTTTCTTT; CDR3 protein: CASSRRTGMNTEAFF
clone size: once; J gene: TRBJ2-4; D gene: NA; V gene: TRBV6-5; CDR3 DNA: TGTGCCAGCAGTGATACTAGTGGGCCAAACATTCAGTACTTC; CDR3 protein: CASSDTSGPNIQYF
clone size: NA; J gene: TRBJ2-1; D gene: NA; V gene: TRBV11-2; CDR3 DNA: TGTGCCAGCAGCTTTTGGGGAGTCGGGAATGAGCAGTTCTTC; CDR3 protein: CASSFWGVGNEQFF
clone size: NA; J gene: TRBJ2-4; D gene: NA; V gene: TRBV18; CDR3 DNA: TGTGCCAGCTCACCACCGTCCGGAGGGGACAACATTCAGTACTTC; CDR3 protein: CASSPPSGGDNIQYF
clone size: NA; J gene: TRBJ1-2; D gene: NA; V gene: TRBV5-4; CDR3 DNA: TGTGCCAGCAGCTTGGAATCGGGGGAGGGCTACACCTTC; CDR3 protein: CASSLESGEGYTF
clone size: NA; J gene: TRBJ2-7; D gene: NA; V gene: TRBV23-1; CDR3 DNA: TGCGCCAGCAGTCAATCGAGGGACATCTCCTACGAGCAGTACTTC; CDR3 protein: CASSQSRDISYEQYF
clone size: NA; J gene: TRBJ1-2; D gene: NA; V gene: TRBV5-5; CDR3 DNA: TGTGCCAGCATCTTATATCCCCCCGGGGGGAACTATGGCTACACCTTC; CDR3 protein: CASILYPPGGNYGYTF
clone size: NA; J gene: TRBJ2-3; D gene: TRBD1; V gene: TRBV5-6; CDR3 DNA: TGTGCCAGCAGCCTCCGGACAGGGTCCCAAAACACAGATACGCAGTATTTT; CDR3 protein: CASSLRTGSQNTDTQYF
clone size: NA; J gene: TRBJ2-1; D gene: TRBD2; V gene: TRBV18; CDR3 DNA: TGTGCCAGCTCACCATCTAGCGGGATCTACAATGAGCAGTTCTTC; CDR3 protein: CASSPSSGIYNEQFF
clone size: NA; J gene: TRBJ2-1; D gene: TRBD2; V gene: TRBV7-9; CDR3 DNA: TGTGCCAGCAGCTTCGTGGGACTAGCGGGAGTTCAGGAGCAGTTCTTC; CDR3 protein: CASSFVGLAGVQEQFF
clone size: once; J gene: TRBJ2-7; D gene: TRBD1; V gene: TRBV5-1; CDR3 DNA: TGCGCCAGCAGCAGGGGACAGGGAGGGCCCTCCTACGAGCAGTACTTC; CDR3 protein: CASSRGQGGPSYEQYF
clone size: once; J gene: TRBJ1-5; D gene: TRBD1; V gene: TRBV5-5; CDR3 DNA: TGTGCCAGCAGCAGAACCCCTACAGGGGGCGCGGAGCAGCCCCAGCATTTT; CDR3 protein: CASSRTPTGGAEQPQHF
clone size: NA; J gene: TRBJ1-3; D gene: NA; V gene: TRBV13; CDR3 DNA: TGTGCCAGCAGCTCGAGGGGTCAGACAAGGGGGAAATCTGGAAACACCATATATTTT; CDR3 protein: CASSSRGQTRGKSGNTIYF
clone size: NA; J gene: TRBJ2-7; D gene: NA; V gene: TRBV29-1; CDR3 DNA: TGCAGCGTTGCCCGTAGCGTCCCCTACGAGCAGTACTTC; CDR3 protein: CSVARSVPYEQYF
clone size: NA; J gene: TRBJ2-7; D gene: TRBD1; V gene: TRBV10-3; CDR3 DNA: TGTGCCATCAGTACAATTAACTCAGGGGGCAAGTACGAGCAGTACTTC; CDR3 protein: CAISTINSGGKYEQYF
clone size: NA; J gene: TRBJ2-5; D gene: NA; V gene: TRBV19; CDR3 DNA: TGTGCCAGTAGTATCGGTGGCCAGGGAGAGACCCAGTACTTC; CDR3 protein: CASSIGGQGETQYF
clone size: NA; J gene: TRBJ2-3; D gene: TRBD2; V gene: TRBV5-6; CDR3 DNA: TGTGCCAGCAGCTTGGGCCCCTTAGCGGGGCGCACAGATACGCAGTATTTT; CDR3 protein: CASSLGPLAGRTDTQYF
clone size: NA; J gene: TRBJ1-3; D gene: NA; V gene: TRBV6-5; CDR3 DNA: TGTGCCAGCAGTTACAATCCGGGGGTTGCTGGAAACACCATATATTTT; CDR3 protein: CASSYNPGVAGNTIYF
clone size: NA; J gene: TRBJ1-4; D gene: NA; V gene: TRBV29-1; CDR3 DNA: TGCAGCGCCACCGCGGGGGCTGATGAAAAACTGTTTTTT; CDR3 protein: CSATAGADEKLFF
clone size: NA; J gene: TRBJ1-5; D gene: NA; V gene: TRBV5-6; CDR3 DNA: TGTGCCAGCAGCTTAGACGGACATAGCAATCAGCCCCAGCATTTT; CDR3 protein: CASSLDGHSNQPQHF
clone size: NA; J gene: TRBJ1-5; D gene: NA; V gene: TRBV7-8; CDR3 DNA: TGTGCCAGCAGCTCCAGGGATAGCAATCAGCCCCAGCATTTT; CDR3 protein: CASSSRDSNQPQHF
clone size: NA; J gene: TRBJ2-1; D gene: TRBD2; V gene: TRBV6-5; CDR3 DNA: TGTGCCAGCAGTGGGGGGACTAGCGGAAACAATGAGCAGTTCTTC; CDR3 protein: CASSGGTSGNNEQFF
clone size: NA; J gene: TRBJ2-7; D gene: TRBD2; V gene: TRBV9; CDR3 DNA: TGTGCCAGCAGCCCCCGGCGGGAGGGCCCCTACGAGCAGTACTTC; CDR3 protein: CASSPRREGPYEQYF
clone size: NA; J gene: TRBJ1-6; D gene: NA; V gene: TRBV2; CDR3 DNA: TGTGCCAGCAGTCTCTCCCCGCGCTCACCCCTCCACTTT; CDR3 protein: CASSLSPRSPLHF
clone size: NA; J gene: TRBJ2-5; D gene: NA; V gene: TRBV5-1; CDR3 DNA: TGCGCCAGCAGCTTGGCCCCCGGGCAGGGGTCCGGGGAGACCCAGTACTTC; CDR3 protein: CASSLAPGQGSGETQYF
clone size: NA; J gene: TRBJ2-7; D gene: TRBD2; V gene: TRBV19; CDR3 DNA: TGTGCCAGTAGTGTAGCGGGAGGTTTCTACGAGCAGTACTTC; CDR3 protein: CASSVAGGFYEQYF
clone size: NA; J gene: TRBJ1-1; D gene: TRBD1; V gene: TRBV6-5; CDR3 DNA: TGTGCCAGCAGTTACTCGGGGACAGGACTGAACACTGAAGCTTTCTTT; CDR3 protein: CASSYSGTGLNTEAFF
clone size: NA; J gene: TRBJ2-7; D gene: NA; V gene: TRBV20-1; CDR3 DNA: TGCAGTGTCCTAAACTCCTACGAGCAGTACTTC; CDR3 protein: CSVLNSYEQYF
clone size: NA; J gene: TRBJ2-1; D gene: TRBD2; V gene: TRBV7-2; CDR3 DNA: TGTGCCAGCAGACCACTAGCGGGAGTATGGGGTGAGCAGTTCTTC; CDR3 protein: CASRPLAGVWGEQFF
clone size: NA; J gene: TRBJ2-5; D gene: NA; V gene: TRBV5-1; CDR3 DNA: TGCGCCAGCAGCTTGCGACAGGGCGGGGTCCAAGAGACCCAGTACTTC; CDR3 protein: CASSLRQGGVQETQYF
clone size: NA; J gene: TRBJ2-7; D gene: TRBD2; V gene: TRBV9; CDR3 DNA: TGTGCCAGCAGCCCAGGACTAGCGGGCATCTACGAGCAGTACTTC; CDR3 protein: CASSPGLAGIYEQYF
clone size: NA; J gene: TRBJ2-2; D gene: NA; V gene: TRBV6-1; CDR3 DNA: TGTGCCAGCATCACCGGGACACCTAACACCGGGGAGCTGTTTTTT; CDR3 protein: CASITGTPNTGELFF
clone size: NA; J gene: TRBJ2-1; D gene: TRBD1; V gene: TRBV28; CDR3 DNA: TGTGCCAGCAGTGACAGACAGGGTAGGACAAATGAGCAGTTCTTC; CDR3 protein: CASSDRQGRTNEQFF
clone size: NA; J gene: TRBJ1-1; D gene: NA; V gene: TRBV7-9; CDR3 DNA: TGTTCCAGCAGCTCGGGGAACACTGAAGCTTTCTTT; CDR3 protein: CSSSSGNTEAFF
clone size: few; J gene: TRBJ2-7; D gene: TRBD1; V gene: TRBV28; CDR3 DNA: TGTGCCAGCAGTTTATCCATGCGGACAGGCTCCTACGAGCAGTACTTC; CDR3 protein: CASSLSMRTGSYEQYF
clone size: NA; J gene: TRBJ2-2; D gene: NA; V gene: TRBV9; CDR3 DNA: TGTGCCAGCAGCGCCAATCCAGGGGAGCTGTTTTTT; CDR3 protein: CASSANPGELFF
clone size: NA; J gene: TRBJ1-5; D gene: NA; V gene: TRBV28; CDR3 DNA: TGTGCAACTGGGCAGTCGATGGTTTTAGGTCAGCCCCAGCATTTT; CDR3 protein: CATGQSMVLGQPQHF
clone size: NA; J gene: TRBJ1-2; D gene: TRBD1; V gene: TRBV5-4; CDR3 DNA: TGTGCCAGCAGCTTGACAGGGGAAGATGGCTACACCTTC; CDR3 protein: CASSLTGEDGYTF
clone size: NA; J gene: TRBJ2-7; D gene: TRBD2; V gene: TRBV9; CDR3 DNA: TGTGCCAGCAGCGCCGGACTAGCGGGAGGGAGGGAGCAGTACTTC; CDR3 protein: CASSAGLAGGREQYF
clone size: NA; J gene: TRBJ2-5; D gene: NA; V gene: TRBV11-2; CDR3 DNA: TGTGCCAGCAGCCAAAATGAAGAGACCCAGTACTTC; CDR3 protein: CASSQNEETQYF
clone size: NA; J gene: TRBJ2-4; D gene: TRBD2; V gene: TRBV28; CDR3 DNA: TGTGCCAGCAGGGAGATACTAGCGGCCAAAAACATTCAGTACTTC; CDR3 protein: CASREILAAKNIQYF
clone size: NA; J gene: TRBJ2-7; D gene: NA; V gene: TRBV19; CDR3 DNA: TGTGCCAGTAGTGTGGACAGTAACTCCTACGAGCAGTACTTC; CDR3 protein: CASSVDSNSYEQYF
clone size: NA; J gene: TRBJ2-3; D gene: NA; V gene: TRBV7-2; CDR3 DNA: TGTGCCAGCAGCTTTACAGGCACAGATACGCAGTATTTT; CDR3 protein: CASSFTGTDTQYF
clone size: NA; J gene: TRBJ2-7; D gene: TRBD1; V gene: TRBV9; CDR3 DNA: TGTGCCAGCAGCCGGGACAGGGGGTCCGACGAGCAGTACTTC; CDR3 protein: CASSRDRGSDEQYF
clone size: NA; J gene: TRBJ2-2; D gene: TRBD2; V gene: TRBV7-3; CDR3 DNA: TGTGCCAGCAGCCCCCCCGGGGGGGGTGACGGGGAGCTGTTTTTT; CDR3 protein: CASSPPGGGDGELFF
clone size: NA; J gene: TRBJ1-1; D gene: NA; V gene: TRBV6-5; CDR3 DNA: TGTGCCACGAAACCCGGGACAATCATGAACACTGAAGCTTTCTTT; CDR3 protein: CATKPGTIMNTEAFF
clone size: NA; J gene: TRBJ1-6; D gene: NA; V gene: TRBV7-6; CDR3 DNA: TGTGCCAGCAGCTTAGCGGGAGATAATTCACCCCTCCACTTT; CDR3 protein: CASSLAGDNSPLHF
clone size: NA; J gene: TRBJ2-1; D gene: TRBD2; V gene: TRBV5-1; CDR3 DNA: TGCGCCAGCAGCCTAGCGGGGGCCTACAATGAGCAGTTCTTC; CDR3 protein: CASSLAGAYNEQFF
clone size: NA; J gene: TRBJ2-7; D gene: TRBD1; V gene: TRBV10-2; CDR3 DNA: TGCGCCAGCAGGGGGGACAGGGGTGATCACGAGCAGTACTTC; CDR3 protein: CASRGDRGDHEQYF
clone size: few; J gene: TRBJ1-1; D gene: NA; V gene: TRBV28; CDR3 DNA: TGTGCCAGCAGGCCGGGACAAGCCACTGAAGCTTTCTTT; CDR3 protein: CASRPGQATEAFF
clone size: NA; J gene: TRBJ2-1; D gene: TRBD2; V gene: TRBV28; CDR3 DNA: TGTGCCAGCAAAGCGGGAGGTCTCGATGAGCAGTTCTTC; CDR3 protein: CASKAGGLDEQFF
clone size: NA; J gene: TRBJ2-1; D gene: NA; V gene: TRBV5-1; CDR3 DNA: TGCGCCAGCAACGGTGAGCAGTTCTTC; CDR3 protein: CASNGEQFF
clone size: NA; J gene: TRBJ2-1; D gene: TRBD2; V gene: TRBV10-2; CDR3 DNA: TGCGCCAGCAGTGGGAGTAGCGGGGCTTCTTGGAATGAGCAGTTCTTC; CDR3 protein: CASSGSSGASWNEQFF